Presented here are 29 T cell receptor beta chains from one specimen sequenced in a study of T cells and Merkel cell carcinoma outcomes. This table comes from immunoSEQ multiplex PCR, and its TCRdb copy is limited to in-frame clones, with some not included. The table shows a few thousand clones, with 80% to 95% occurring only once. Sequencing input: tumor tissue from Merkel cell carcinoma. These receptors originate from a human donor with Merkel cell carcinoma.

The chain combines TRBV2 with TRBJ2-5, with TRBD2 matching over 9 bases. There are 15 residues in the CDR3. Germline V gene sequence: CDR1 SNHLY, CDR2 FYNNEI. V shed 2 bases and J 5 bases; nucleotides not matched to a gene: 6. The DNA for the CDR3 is TGTGCCAGCAGTGAATTAGCGGGAGTCCCGGAGACCCAGTACTTC. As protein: CASSELAGVPETQYF.

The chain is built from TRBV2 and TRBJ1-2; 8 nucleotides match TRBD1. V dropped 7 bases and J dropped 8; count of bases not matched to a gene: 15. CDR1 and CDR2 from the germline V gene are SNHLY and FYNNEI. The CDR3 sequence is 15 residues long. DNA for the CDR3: TGTGCCAGCATTCGAGACAGGGGAAATATCGTGGGCTACACCTTC. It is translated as CASIRDRGNIVGYTF.

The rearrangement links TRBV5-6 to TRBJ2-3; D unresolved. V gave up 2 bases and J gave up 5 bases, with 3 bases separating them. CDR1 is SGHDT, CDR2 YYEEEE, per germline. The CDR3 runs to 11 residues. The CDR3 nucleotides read TGTGCCAGCAGCTTCAGAGATACGCAGTATTTT. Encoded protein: CASSFRDTQYF. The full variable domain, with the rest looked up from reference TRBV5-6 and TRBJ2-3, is DAGVTQSPTHLIKTRGQQVTLRCSPKSGHDTVSWYQQALGQGPQFIFQYYEEEERQRGNFPDRFSGHQFPNYSSELNVNALLLGDSALYLCASSFRDTQYFGPGTRLTVL.

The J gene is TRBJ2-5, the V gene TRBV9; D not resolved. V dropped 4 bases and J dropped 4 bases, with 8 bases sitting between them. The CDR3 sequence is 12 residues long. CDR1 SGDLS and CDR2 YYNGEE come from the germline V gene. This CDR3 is CASSFGRETQYF. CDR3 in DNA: TGTGCCAGCAGCTTCGGAAGAGAGACCCAGTACTTC.

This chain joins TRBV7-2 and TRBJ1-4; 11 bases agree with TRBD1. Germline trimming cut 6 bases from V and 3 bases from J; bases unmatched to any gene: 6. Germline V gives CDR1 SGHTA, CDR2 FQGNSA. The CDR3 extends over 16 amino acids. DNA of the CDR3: TGTGCCAGCAGTTGGACAGGGGGCGCGGCTAATGAAAAACTGTTTTTT. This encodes CASSWTGGAANEKLFF.

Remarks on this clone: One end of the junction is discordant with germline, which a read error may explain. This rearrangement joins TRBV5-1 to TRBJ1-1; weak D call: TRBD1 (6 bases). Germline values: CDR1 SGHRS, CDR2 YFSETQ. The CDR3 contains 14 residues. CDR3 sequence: CASTLQGSNTEAFF. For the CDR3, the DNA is TGCGCCAGCACTCTACAGGGCTCGAACACTGAAGCTTTTTTT.

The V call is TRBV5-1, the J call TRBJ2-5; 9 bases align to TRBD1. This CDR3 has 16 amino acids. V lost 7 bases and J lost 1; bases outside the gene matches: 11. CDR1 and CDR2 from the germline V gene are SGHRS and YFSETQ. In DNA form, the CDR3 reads TGCGCCAGCGGATCCGGGACAGGGTACCTCCAAGAGACCCAGTACTTC. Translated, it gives CASGSGTGYLQETQYF. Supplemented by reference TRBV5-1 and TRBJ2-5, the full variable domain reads KAGVTQTPRYLIKTRGQQVTLSCSPISGHRSVSWYQQTPGQGLQFLFEYFSETQRNKGNFPGRFSGRQFSNSRSEMNVSTLELGDSALYLCASGSGTGYLQETQYFGPGTRLLVL.

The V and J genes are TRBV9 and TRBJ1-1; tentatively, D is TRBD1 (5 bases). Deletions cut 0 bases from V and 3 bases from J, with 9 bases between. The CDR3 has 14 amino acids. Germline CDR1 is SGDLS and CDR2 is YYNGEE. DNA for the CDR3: TGTGCCAGCAGCGTAGGTCAGGGTGACACTGAAGCTTTCTTT. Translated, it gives CASSVGQGDTEAFF.

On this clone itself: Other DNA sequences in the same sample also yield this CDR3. Written as DNA, the CDR3 is TGTGCCAGCAGTTTTCTTAGCGGGACAGATACGCAGTATTTT. It specifies CASSFLSGTDTQYF. V and J are TRBV28 and TRBJ2-3; 7 bases map to TRBD2. J lost 3 bases, V lost 3 bases, and 3 bases had no gene match. CDR3 size: 14 residues. Germline V gene data show CDR1 as MDHEN and CDR2 as SYDVKM.

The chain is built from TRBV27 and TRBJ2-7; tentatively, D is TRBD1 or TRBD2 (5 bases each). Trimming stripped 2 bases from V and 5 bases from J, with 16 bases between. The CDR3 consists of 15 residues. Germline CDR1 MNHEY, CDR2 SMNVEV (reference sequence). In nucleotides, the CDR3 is TGTGCCAGCAGTTTACAGGGACGCCAGTTCAACGAGCAGTACTTC. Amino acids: CASSLQGRQFNEQYF.

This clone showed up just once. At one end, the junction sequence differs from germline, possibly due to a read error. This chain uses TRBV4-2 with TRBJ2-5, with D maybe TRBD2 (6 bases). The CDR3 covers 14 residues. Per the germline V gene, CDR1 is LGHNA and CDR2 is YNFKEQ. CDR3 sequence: CASSHGSAKETQYF. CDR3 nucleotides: TGTGCCAGCAGCCACGGGAGCGCCAAAGAAACCCAGTACTTC.

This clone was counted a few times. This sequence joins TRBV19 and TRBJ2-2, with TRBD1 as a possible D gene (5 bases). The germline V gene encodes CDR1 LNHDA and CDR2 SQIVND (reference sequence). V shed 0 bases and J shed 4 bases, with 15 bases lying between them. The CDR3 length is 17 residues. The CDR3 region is CASSIDTSTGSTGELFF. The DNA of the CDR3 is TGTGCCAGTAGTATAGATACCAGTACAGGTAGCACCGGGGAGCTGTTTTTT.

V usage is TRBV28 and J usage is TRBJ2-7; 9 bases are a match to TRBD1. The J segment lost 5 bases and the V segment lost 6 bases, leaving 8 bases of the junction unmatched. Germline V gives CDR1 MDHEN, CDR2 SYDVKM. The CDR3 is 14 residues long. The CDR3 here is CASRSPGQGHEQYF. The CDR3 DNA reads TGTGCCAGCAGAAGCCCGGGACAGGGCCACGAGCAGTACTTC.

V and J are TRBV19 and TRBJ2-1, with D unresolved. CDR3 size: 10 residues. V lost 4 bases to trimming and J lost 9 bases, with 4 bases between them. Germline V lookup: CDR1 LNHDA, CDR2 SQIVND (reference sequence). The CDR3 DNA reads TGTGCCAGTAGTAACCGTGAGCAGTTCTTC. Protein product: CASSNREQFF.

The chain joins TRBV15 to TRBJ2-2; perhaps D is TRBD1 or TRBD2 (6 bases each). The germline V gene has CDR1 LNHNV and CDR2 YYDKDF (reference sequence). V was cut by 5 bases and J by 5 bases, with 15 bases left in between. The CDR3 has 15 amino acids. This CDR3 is CATSLLTGRTGELFF. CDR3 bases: TGTGCCACCAGCCTATTAACAGGGAGGACCGGGGAGCTGTTTTTT.

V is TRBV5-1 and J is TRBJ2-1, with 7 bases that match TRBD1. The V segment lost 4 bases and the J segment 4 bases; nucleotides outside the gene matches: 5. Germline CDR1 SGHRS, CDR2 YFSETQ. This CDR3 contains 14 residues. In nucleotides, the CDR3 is TGCGCCAGCAGCCAGGGGACAGTATACAATGAGCAGTTCTTC. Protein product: CASSQGTVYNEQFF.

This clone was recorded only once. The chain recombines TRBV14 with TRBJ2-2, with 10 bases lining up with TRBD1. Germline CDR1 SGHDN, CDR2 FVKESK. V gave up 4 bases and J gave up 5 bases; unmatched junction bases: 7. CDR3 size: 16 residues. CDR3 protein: CASSPRGTGVTGELFF. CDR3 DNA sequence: TGTGCCAGCAGCCCCCGGGGGACAGGGGTGACCGGGGAGCTGTTTTTT.

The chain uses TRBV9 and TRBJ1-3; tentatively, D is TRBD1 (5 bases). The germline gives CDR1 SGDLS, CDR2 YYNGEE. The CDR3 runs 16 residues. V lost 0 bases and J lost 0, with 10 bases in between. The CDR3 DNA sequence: TGTGCCAGCAGCGTAGTAGCAGGGCTCTCTGGAAACACCATATATTTT. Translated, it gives CASSVVAGLSGNTIYF.

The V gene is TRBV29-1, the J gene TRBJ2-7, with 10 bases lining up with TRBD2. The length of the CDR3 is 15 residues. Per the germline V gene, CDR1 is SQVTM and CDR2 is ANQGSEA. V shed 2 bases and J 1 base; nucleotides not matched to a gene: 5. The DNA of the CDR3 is TGCAGCGTTGAATCCTCAGCGGGAGGGTCCTACGAGCAGTACTTC. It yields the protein CSVESSAGGSYEQYF.

CDR3 residues: CASSPYGGDTGELFF. Written as DNA, the CDR3 is TGTGCCAGCTCACCCTACGGGGGGGACACCGGGGAGCTGTTTTTT. The V call is TRBV18, the J call TRBJ2-2; 8 nucleotides match TRBD2. In germline, CDR1 is KGHSH, CDR2 LQKENI. CDR3 length: 15 residues. The junction had 3 bases not matched to a gene; V was cut back by 3 bases and J by 3 bases.

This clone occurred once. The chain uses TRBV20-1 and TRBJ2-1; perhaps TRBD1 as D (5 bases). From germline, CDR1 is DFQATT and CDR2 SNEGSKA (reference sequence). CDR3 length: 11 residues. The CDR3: CRLAWGHEQFF. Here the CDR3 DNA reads TGCAGATTGGCCTGGGGCCATGAGCAGTTCTTC.

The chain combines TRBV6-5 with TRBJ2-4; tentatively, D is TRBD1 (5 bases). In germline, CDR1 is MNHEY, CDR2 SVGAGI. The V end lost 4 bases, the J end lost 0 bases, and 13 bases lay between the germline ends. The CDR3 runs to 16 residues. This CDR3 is CASSSAGQVAKNIQYF. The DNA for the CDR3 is TGTGCCAGCAGTTCGGCAGGGCAGGTAGCCAAAAACATTCAGTACTTC.

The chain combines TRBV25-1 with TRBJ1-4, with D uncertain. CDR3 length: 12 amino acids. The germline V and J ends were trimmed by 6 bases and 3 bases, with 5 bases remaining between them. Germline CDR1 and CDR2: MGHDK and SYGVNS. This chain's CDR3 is CASRSANEKLFF. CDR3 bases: TGTGCCAGCAGATCAGCTAATGAAAAACTGTTTTTT.

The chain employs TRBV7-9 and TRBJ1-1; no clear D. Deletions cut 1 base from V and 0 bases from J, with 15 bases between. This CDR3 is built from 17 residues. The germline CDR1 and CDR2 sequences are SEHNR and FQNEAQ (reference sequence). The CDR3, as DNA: TGTGCCAGCAGCTTAGAGGACGGAATCCCAATGAACACTGAAGCTTTCTTT. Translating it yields CASSLEDGIPMNTEAFF.

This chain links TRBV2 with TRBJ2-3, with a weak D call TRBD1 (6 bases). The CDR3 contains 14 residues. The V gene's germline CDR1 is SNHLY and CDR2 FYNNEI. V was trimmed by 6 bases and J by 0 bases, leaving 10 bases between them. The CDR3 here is CASSTQGSTDTQYF. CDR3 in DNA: TGTGCCAGCAGCACCCAGGGGAGCACAGATACGCAGTATTTT.

CDR3 in DNA: TGTGCCAGCAGCTCACGACTAGCGGGAGAGACCCAGTACTTC. Encoded protein: CASSSRLAGETQYF. The rearrangement links TRBV11-2 to TRBJ2-5; TRBD2 matches at 10 bases. CDR1 SGHAT and CDR2 FQNNGV come from the germline V gene. This CDR3 region has 14 residues. Losses at the gene ends were 4 bases for V and 4 bases for J; bases not matched to a gene: 3.

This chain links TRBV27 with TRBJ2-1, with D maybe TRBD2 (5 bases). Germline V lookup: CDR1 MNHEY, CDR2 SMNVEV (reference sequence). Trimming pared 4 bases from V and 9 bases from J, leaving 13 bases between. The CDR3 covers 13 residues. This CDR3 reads CASSSTSAGEQFF. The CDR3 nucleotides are TGTGCCAGCAGTTCAACAAGCGCGGGTGAGCAGTTCTTC.

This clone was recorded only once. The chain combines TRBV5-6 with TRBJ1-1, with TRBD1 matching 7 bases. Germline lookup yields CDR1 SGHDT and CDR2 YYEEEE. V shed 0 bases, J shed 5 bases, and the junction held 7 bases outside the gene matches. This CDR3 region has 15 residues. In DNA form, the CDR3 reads TGTGCCAGCAGCTTGGCCGATCAGGGGGGGACTGAAGCTTTCTTT. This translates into CASSLADQGGTEAFF. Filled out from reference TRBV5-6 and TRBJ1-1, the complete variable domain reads DAGVTQSPTHLIKTRGQQVTLRCSPKSGHDTVSWYQQALGQGPQFIFQYYEEEERQRGNFPDRFSGHQFPNYSSELNVNALLLGDSALYLCASSLADQGGTEAFFGQGTRLTVV.

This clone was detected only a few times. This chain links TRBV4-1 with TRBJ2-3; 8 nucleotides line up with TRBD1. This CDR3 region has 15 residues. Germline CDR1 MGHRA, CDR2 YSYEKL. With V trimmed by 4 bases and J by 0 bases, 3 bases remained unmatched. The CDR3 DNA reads TGCGCCAGCAGCCCCCAGGGGGCAAGCACAGATACGCAGTATTTT. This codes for CASSPQGASTDTQYF.